This TCR beta chain appears in the sequencing data of a study of blood T cell repertoires in COVID-19. Trimming took 3 bases from V and 9 from J, leaving 11 bases between them. The CDR3 runs 12 residues. Germline values: CDR1 KGHSH, CDR2 LQKENI. TCRdb keeps only in-frame clones here, not all; method: immunoSEQ multiplex PCR. Altogether more than 100,000 clones are present, roughly 84% being singletons, with the ten largest covering under 15%. Material for sequencing was peripheral blood. The source is a human donor in a cohort sampled during active or convalescent COVID-19. The chain joins TRBV18 to TRBJ1-2; D ambiguous. The CDR3 here is CASSPGVPRYTF. The CDR3 bases are TGTGCCAGCTCACCTGGAGTGCCCCGCTACACCTTC.